The rows below give T cell receptor beta chains drawn from one sample of a study of CD8+ T cells in alopecia areata. Sequencing was performed with immunoSEQ multiplex PCR; in TCRdb, only in-frame clones are kept and a portion is missing. The sample consists of 35,000 to 45,000 clones, 80% to 95% of them appearing once. The sample was CD8+ T cells sorted from blood, taken at week 24, from a patient treated with tofacitinib. The receptors were gathered from a human donor with alopecia areata. Each CDR3 is given with its conserved first and last residue. The D gene is left open where the match is weak. Where a row states a size, it is once, few, many or the class of an expanded clone; other rows omit it.

V gene	J gene	clone size	D gene	CDR3 DNA	CDR3 protein
TRBV7-2	TRBJ2-7	NA	TRBD2	TGTGCCAGCAGCTCCGACGGGGGGGGACCTCACCCTTGGGACTACGAGCAGTACTTC	CASSSDGGGPHPWDYEQYF
TRBV7-8	TRBJ2-3	few	TRBD2	TGTGCCAGCAGCCGTTTGACTAGCGGGGGGGCAGTGGCAGATACGCAGTATTTT	CASSRLTSGGAVADTQYF
TRBV5-5	TRBJ2-7	once	NA	TGTGCCAGCAGCTGGGGCCCCTACGAGCAGTACTTC	CASSWGPYEQYF
TRBV6-5	TRBJ1-1	NA	TRBD1	TGTGCCAGCAGTGATTCCACAGGGGGCACTGAAGCTTTCTTT	CASSDSTGGTEAFF
TRBV5-1	TRBJ2-1	NA	TRBD2	TGCGCCAGCAGCTTTCGGGGCGGGGGGCCCTCCAGAAGCAATGAGCAGTTCTTC	CASSFRGGGPSRSNEQFF
TRBV15	TRBJ2-2	NA	NA	TGTGCCACCAGCAGAGCCGGAGGACACCCGAACACCGGGGAGCTGTTTTTT	CATSRAGGHPNTGELFF
TRBV12-5	TRBJ2-3	NA	NA	TGTGCTAGTGACGGAGACACAGATACGCAGTATTTT	CASDGDTDTQYF
TRBV30	TRBJ2-3	NA	NA	TGTGCCTGGTCCAGGACCGCATCGTCCACAGATACGCAGTATTTT	CAWSRTASSTDTQYF
TRBV10-3	TRBJ2-3	NA	TRBD2	TGTGCCATCAGCCCGGGACTAGAAAGCACAGATACGCAGTATTTT	CAISPGLESTDTQYF
TRBV2	TRBJ2-1	NA	NA	TGTGCCAGCATGGTAGACAGTAGCTCCTACAATGAGCAGTTCTTC	CASMVDSSSYNEQFF
TRBV28	TRBJ1-5	NA	NA	TGTGCCAGCAGCGCGTCTAAAGATAGCAATCAGCCCCAGCATTTT	CASSASKDSNQPQHF
TRBV29-1	TRBJ1-1	NA	NA	TGCAGCGCATCGATCGGGAGAGAAGCTTTCTTT	CSASIGREAFF
TRBV12-5	TRBJ2-3	once	NA	TGTGCTAGTGGTTTGCTAGCCGGGACCTACACAGATACGCAGTATTTT	CASGLLAGTYTDTQYF
TRBV7-9	TRBJ2-7	once	TRBD2	TGTGCCAGCAGCTTTGCTAGCGGGGGCTACGAGCAGTACTTC	CASSFASGGYEQYF
TRBV6-5	TRBJ2-5	NA	NA	TGTGCCAGCGCCGGGCAGGGGATGTACCAAGAGACCCAGTACTTC	CASAGQGMYQETQYF
TRBV29-1	TRBJ2-3	NA	NA	TGCAGCGCCCCCCTGTCGGCGCAGTATTTT	CSAPLSAQYF
TRBV30	TRBJ2-3	NA	TRBD2	TGTGCCTGGAGTGAACTAGCGGGGGGTCCAGATACGCAGTATTTT	CAWSELAGGPDTQYF
TRBV29-1	TRBJ2-1	NA	NA	TGCAGCGTTGGGATCGAAACCTACAATGAGCAGTTCTTC	CSVGIETYNEQFF
TRBV29-1	TRBJ2-5	NA	TRBD1	TGCAGCGTTTTAGGACAGGGGCCCTTGCGGGAGACCCAGTACTTC	CSVLGQGPLRETQYF
TRBV7-9	TRBJ2-7	NA	TRBD2	TGTGCCAGCAGCCCTGCCGGGACTAGCGGGGGACCTGCCTACGAGCAGTACTTC	CASSPAGTSGGPAYEQYF
TRBV4-2	TRBJ2-1	once	NA	TGTGCCAGCAGCCAAGATCAAAGGGGGAGGTACAATGAGCAGTTCTTC	CASSQDQRGRYNEQFF
TRBV4-3	TRBJ2-7	NA	TRBD1	TGCGCCAGCAGCCTGGACAGGGGAGTTTACGAGCAGTACTTC	CASSLDRGVYEQYF
TRBV30	TRBJ2-5	NA	TRBD2	TGTGCCTGGAGTCCCTACCTAGCGGGCCAAGAGACCCAGTACTTC	CAWSPYLAGQETQYF
TRBV15	TRBJ2-7	NA	TRBD1	TGTGCCACCAGCGGACAGGGGGCAACCTACGAGCAGTACTTC	CATSGQGATYEQYF
TRBV7-9	TRBJ2-1	NA	TRBD1	TGTGCCAGCAGACAGGGGGAGGATGAGCAGTTCTTC	CASRQGEDEQFF
TRBV12-5	TRBJ2-1	NA	NA	TGTGCTAGTGGTTCACTGACTAGCAATGAGCAGTTCTTC	CASGSLTSNEQFF
TRBV11-2	TRBJ2-7	NA	NA	TGTGCCAGCAGCTTAGGGCGGGGCCTTATTTCCTACGAGCAGTACTTC	CASSLGRGLISYEQYF
TRBV7-3	TRBJ1-1	NA	NA	TGTGCCAGCAGCTTGGCAGAGAACACTGAAGCTTTCTTT	CASSLAENTEAFF
TRBV4-3	TRBJ2-3	NA	NA	TGCGCCAGCAGCCAAGCCTACACAGATACGCAGTATTTT	CASSQAYTDTQYF
TRBV12-5	TRBJ2-5	NA	TRBD2	TGTGCTAGTGGTTTCGGACTAGCCGAAGAGACCCAGTACTTC	CASGFGLAEETQYF
TRBV6-6	TRBJ2-2	NA	NA	TGTGCCAGCAGCCCCAGGGTCGCCGGGGAGCTGTTTTTT	CASSPRVAGELFF
TRBV21-1	TRBJ1-1	few	NA	TGTGCCAGCAGCCCCAAAAAAACAGGGGTTGGGAACACTGAAGCTTTCTTT	CASSPKKTGVGNTEAFF
TRBV28	TRBJ2-7	NA	NA	TGTGCCAGCACGTTCCAGCTCTCCTACGAGCAGTACTTC	CASTFQLSYEQYF
TRBV28	TRBJ2-5	few	NA	TGTGCCAGCACCCTCGGGATGGCTAGCGTCGCGGAGACCCAGTACTTC	CASTLGMASVAETQYF
TRBV28	TRBJ1-5	NA	NA	TGTGCCAGCAGTCCGAATAGCGAACGCAATCAGCCCCAGCATTTT	CASSPNSERNQPQHF
TRBV21-1	TRBJ2-7	NA	NA	TGTGCCAGCAGCAAAATTCGAGACGGTAACTACGAGCAGTACTTC	CASSKIRDGNYEQYF
TRBV27	TRBJ2-5	NA	NA	TGTGCCAGCAGTTCTATAGTAGGAGGAGAGACCCAGTACTTC	CASSSIVGGETQYF
TRBV5-6	TRBJ2-7	NA	NA	TGTGCCAGCAGCTTGGTATGGGGATCAGACTACGAGCAGTACTTC	CASSLVWGSDYEQYF
TRBV28	TRBJ1-1	NA	TRBD1	TGTGCCAGCAGTTCCCGAGGACAGGGGGCGAGTGGGACTGAAGCTTTCTTT	CASSSRGQGASGTEAFF
TRBV19	TRBJ1-1	NA	NA	TGTGCCAGTATTCCTCAACAGGGAATCACTGAAGCTTTCTTT	CASIPQQGITEAFF
TRBV19	TRBJ2-7	NA	NA	TGTGCCAGTAGTGCTAAAGGGTACGAGCAGTACTTC	CASSAKGYEQYF
TRBV6-9	TRBJ2-1	NA	NA	TGTGCCAGCAGTTATCGGGGCTCCGTAAGGGAACCTGGTGAGCAGTTCTTC	CASSYRGSVREPGEQFF
TRBV28	TRBJ2-5	NA	NA	TGTGCCAGCAGTCCCCCCCAGGGACAAGAGACCCAGTACTTC	CASSPPQGQETQYF
TRBV11-2	TRBJ2-5	few	TRBD2	TGTGCCAGCAGCTCAGTAGAGACTAGCGCGGAGACCCAGTACTTC	CASSSVETSAETQYF
TRBV29-1	TRBJ2-1	NA	TRBD1	TGCAGCGTTGAAGGGGTGGACAGGAGAGAAGGAAATGAGCAGTTCTTC	CSVEGVDRREGNEQFF
TRBV28	TRBJ2-7	NA	NA	TGTGCCAGCAGTTTTTCTCCGGGACGGGGATTCGGACTTAGCTCCTACGAGCAGTACTTC	CASSFSPGRGFGLSSYEQYF